At least ten counts were recorded for the clone carrying this TCR beta chain. The entry originates in a study of read filtering for tumor transcriptome and immune sequencing. At the level of the study: IR-seq gave about 3.5 to 10.27 million TCR reads per sample; RNA-seq gave about 80 to 1,400.

The V end lost 5 bases, the J end lost 8 bases, and 19 bases lay between the germline ends. The CDR3 is 15 amino acids. Germline CDR1 is MNHEY and CDR2 is SVGEGT. The library was built from approximately 400 ng RNA with molecular barcoded adaptors for alpha/delta and beta/gamma chains. TCRdb itself ran the reads through MiXCR, one entry per CDR3 protein. Seen here are about 62,000 distinct CDR3 sequences, roughly 19% observed once, and the top ten hold approximately 10%. The sample comprised a population of CD138-negative cells sorted from bone marrow. J is TRBJ2-1 and V is TRBV6-2 or TRBV6-3, with D unresolved. The receptor comes from a donor at least 40 years old with multiple myeloma. The DNA of the CDR3 is TGTGCCAGCAGTACCCCACACGCATCAGTCTATGAGCAGTTCTTC. Amino acids: CASSTPHASVYEQFF.